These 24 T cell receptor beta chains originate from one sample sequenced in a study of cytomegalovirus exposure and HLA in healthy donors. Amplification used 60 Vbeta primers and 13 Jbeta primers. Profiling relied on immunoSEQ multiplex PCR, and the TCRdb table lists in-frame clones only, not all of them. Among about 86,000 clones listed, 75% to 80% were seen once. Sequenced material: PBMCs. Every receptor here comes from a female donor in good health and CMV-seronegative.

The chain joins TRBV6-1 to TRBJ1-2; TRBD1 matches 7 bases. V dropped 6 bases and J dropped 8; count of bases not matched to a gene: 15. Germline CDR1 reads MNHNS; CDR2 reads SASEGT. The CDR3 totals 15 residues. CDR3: CASSADRAWRGGYTF. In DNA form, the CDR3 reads TGTGCCAGCAGCGCCGACAGGGCGTGGAGGGGGGGCTACACCTTC.

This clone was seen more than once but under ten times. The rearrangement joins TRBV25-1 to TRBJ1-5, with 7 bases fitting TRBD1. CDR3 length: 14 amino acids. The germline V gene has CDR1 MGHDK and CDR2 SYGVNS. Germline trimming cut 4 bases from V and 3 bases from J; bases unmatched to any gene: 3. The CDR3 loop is CASSGDRVNQPQHF. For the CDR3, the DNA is TGTGCCAGCAGTGGGGACAGAGTCAATCAGCCCCAGCATTTT.

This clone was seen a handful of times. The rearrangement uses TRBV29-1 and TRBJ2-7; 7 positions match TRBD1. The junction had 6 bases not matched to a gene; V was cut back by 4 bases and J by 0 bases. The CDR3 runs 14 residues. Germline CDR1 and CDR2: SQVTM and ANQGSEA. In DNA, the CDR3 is TGCAGCGTTGTAAGACAGGGTAGCTCCTACGAGCAGTACTTC. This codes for CSVVRQGSSYEQYF.

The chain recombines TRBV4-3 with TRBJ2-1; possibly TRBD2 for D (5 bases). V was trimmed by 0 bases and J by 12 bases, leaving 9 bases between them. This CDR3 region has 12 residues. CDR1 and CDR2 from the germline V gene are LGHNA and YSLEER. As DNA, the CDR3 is TGCGCCAGCAGCCAAGATGACGGGGTGCAGTTCTTC. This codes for CASSQDDGVQFF.

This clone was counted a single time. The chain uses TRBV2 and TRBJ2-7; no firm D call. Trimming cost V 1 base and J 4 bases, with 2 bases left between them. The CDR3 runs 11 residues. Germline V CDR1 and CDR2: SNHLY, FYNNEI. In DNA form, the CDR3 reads TGTGCCAGCAGTGAAGTATACGAGCAGTACTTC. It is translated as CASSEVYEQYF.

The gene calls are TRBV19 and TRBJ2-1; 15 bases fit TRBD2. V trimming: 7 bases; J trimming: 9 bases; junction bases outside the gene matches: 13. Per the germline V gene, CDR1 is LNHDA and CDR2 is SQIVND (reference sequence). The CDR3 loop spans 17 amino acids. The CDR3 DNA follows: TGTGCCAGTAAAAACTCCGGGACTAGCGGGAGGAGGAGTGAGCAGTTCTTC. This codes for CASKNSGTSGRRSEQFF.

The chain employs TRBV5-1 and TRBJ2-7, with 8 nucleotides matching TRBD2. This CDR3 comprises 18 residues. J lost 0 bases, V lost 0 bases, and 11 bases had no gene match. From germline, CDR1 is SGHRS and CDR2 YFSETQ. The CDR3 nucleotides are TGCGCCAGCAGCTTGGCTCTGGCTAGCGGGCTCAGCTCCTACGAGCAGTACTTC. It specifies CASSLALASGLSSYEQYF.

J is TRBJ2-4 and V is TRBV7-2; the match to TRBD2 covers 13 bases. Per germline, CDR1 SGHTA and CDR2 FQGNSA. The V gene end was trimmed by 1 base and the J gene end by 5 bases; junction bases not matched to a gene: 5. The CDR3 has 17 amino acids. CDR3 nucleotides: TGTGCCAGCAGCTTAGGACTAGCGGGGGGTTTTCAAAACATTCAGTACTTC. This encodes CASSLGLAGGFQNIQYF.

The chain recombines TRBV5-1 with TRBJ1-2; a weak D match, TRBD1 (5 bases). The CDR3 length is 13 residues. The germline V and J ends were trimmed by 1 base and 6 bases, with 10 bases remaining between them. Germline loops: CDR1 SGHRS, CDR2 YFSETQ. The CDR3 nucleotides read TGCGCCAGCAGCTTGACAGGATTGGATGGCTACACCTTC. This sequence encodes CASSLTGLDGYTF.

The CDR3 region has the DNA TGCAGCGTTGAGGACAGGGCCGTCGAAAAACTGTTTTTT. Protein: CSVEDRAVEKLFF. The chain employs TRBV29-1 and TRBJ1-4; 8 bases map to TRBD1. V lost 3 bases and J lost 8; bases outside the gene matches: 5. There are 13 residues in the CDR3. Germline V gene data show CDR1 as SQVTM and CDR2 as ANQGSEA.

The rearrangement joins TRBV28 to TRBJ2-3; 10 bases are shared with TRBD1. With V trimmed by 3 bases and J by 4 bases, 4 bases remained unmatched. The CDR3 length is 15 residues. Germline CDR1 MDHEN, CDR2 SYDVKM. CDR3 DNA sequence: TGTGCCAGCAGTTTGACAGGGGGCTTGCCAGATACGCAGTATTTT. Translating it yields CASSLTGGLPDTQYF.

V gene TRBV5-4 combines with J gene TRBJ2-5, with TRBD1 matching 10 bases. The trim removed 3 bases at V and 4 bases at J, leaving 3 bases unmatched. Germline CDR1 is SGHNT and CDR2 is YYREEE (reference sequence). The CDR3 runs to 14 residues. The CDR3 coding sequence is TGTGCCAGCAGCTCGACAGGGGGCGGAGAGACCCAGTACTTC. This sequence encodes CASSSTGGGETQYF.

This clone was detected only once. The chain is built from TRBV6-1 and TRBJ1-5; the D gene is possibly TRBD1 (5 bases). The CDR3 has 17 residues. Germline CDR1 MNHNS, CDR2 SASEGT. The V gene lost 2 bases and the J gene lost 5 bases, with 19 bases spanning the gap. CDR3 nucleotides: TGTGCCAGCAGTGAAAGTTTGACAGCGCTAAGGTATCAGCCCCAGCATTTT. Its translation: CASSESLTALRYQPQHF.

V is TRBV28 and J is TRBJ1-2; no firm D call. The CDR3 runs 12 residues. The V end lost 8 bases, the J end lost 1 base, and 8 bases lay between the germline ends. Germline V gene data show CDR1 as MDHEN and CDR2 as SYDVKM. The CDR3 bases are TGTGCCAGCTGCTTGCGTAACTATGGCTACACCTTC. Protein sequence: CASCLRNYGYTF.

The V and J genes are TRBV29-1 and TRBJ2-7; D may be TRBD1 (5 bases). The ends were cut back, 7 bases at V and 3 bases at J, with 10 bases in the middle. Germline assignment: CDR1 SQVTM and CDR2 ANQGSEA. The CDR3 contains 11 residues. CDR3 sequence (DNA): TGCAGCGCAGACAGCAACTACGAGCAGTACTTC. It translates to CSADSNYEQYF.

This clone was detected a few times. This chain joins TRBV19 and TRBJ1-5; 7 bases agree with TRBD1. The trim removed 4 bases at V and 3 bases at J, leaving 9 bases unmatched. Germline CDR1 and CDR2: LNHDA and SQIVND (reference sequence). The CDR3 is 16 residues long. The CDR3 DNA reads TGTGCCAGTAGTACACGGGACAGTTGGGACAATCAGCCCCAGCATTTT. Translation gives CASSTRDSWDNQPQHF.

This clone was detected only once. CDR3 loop: CSVPLAGGYEQYF. In DNA form, the CDR3 reads TGCAGCGTCCCCTTAGCGGGGGGCTACGAGCAGTACTTC. The chain joins TRBV29-1 to TRBJ2-7; TRBD2 aligns across 10 bases. CDR3 length equals 13 residues. J lost 3 bases, V lost 6 bases, and 5 bases had no gene match. Germline loops: CDR1 SQVTM, CDR2 ANQGSEA.

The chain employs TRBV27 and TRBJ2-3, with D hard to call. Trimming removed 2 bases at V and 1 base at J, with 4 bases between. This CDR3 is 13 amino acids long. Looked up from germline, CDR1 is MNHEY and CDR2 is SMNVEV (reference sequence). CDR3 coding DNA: TGTGCCAGCAGTTTACGTGGCACAGATACGCAGTATTTT. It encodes CASSLRGTDTQYF.

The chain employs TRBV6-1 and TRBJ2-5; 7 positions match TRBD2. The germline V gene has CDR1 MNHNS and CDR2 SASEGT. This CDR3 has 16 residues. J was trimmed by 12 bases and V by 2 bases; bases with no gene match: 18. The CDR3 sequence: CASSEHTGGDRQKEYF. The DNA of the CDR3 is TGTGCCAGCAGTGAACATACGGGGGGAGACCGGCAAAAAGAGTACTTC.

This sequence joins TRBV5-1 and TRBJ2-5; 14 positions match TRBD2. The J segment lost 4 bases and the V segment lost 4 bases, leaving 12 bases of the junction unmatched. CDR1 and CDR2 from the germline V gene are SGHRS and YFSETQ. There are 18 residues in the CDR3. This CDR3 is CASSQIRGTSGGRETQYF. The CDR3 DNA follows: TGCGCCAGCAGCCAGATTAGGGGGACTAGCGGGGGTAGAGAGACCCAGTACTTC.

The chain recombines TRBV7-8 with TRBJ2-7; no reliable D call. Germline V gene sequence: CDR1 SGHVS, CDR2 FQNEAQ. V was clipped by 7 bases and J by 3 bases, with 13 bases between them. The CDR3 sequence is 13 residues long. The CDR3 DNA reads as TGTGCCAGCACCCCTCAACCGGGCTACGAGCAGTACTTC. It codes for CASTPQPGYEQYF.

In DNA, the CDR3 is TGTGCCAGCGGTGTCCAGGGAGGTGGCTATGGCTACACCTTC. It codes for CASGVQGGGYGYTF. The chain uses TRBV28 and TRBJ1-2; weak D call: TRBD1 (5 bases). There are 14 residues in the CDR3. Trimming stripped 8 bases from V and 4 bases from J, with 17 bases between. Per the germline V gene, CDR1 is MDHEN and CDR2 is SYDVKM.

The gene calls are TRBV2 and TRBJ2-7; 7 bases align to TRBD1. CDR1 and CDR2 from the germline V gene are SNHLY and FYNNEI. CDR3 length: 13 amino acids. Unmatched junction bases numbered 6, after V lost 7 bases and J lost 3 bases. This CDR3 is CASIETGIYEQYF. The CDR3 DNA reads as TGTGCCAGCATCGAGACAGGGATCTACGAGCAGTACTTC.

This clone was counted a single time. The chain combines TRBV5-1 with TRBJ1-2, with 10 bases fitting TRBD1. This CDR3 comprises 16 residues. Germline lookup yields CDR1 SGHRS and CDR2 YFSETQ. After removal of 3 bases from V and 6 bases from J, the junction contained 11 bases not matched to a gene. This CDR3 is CASSSGQGRVSDGYTF. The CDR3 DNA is TGCGCCAGCAGCTCGGGACAGGGGCGGGTTTCGGATGGCTACACCTTC.